Shown below are 11 T cell receptor beta chains from a single sample sequenced in a study of blood T cell repertoires in COVID-19. Assay: immunoSEQ multiplex PCR; the TCRdb copy retains only in-frame clones and omits some. The sample yields almost 50,000 clones, approximately 70% seen once. Material: peripheral blood. These receptors were collected from a woman between 65 and 79 years old with acute or convalescent COVID-19.

The chain employs TRBV3-1 (or the pseudogene TRBV3-2) and TRBJ2-3; 8 bases are shared with TRBD1. Germline values: CDR1 LGHDT, CDR2 YNNKEL (reference sequence). CDR3 length: 15 amino acids. After removal of 1 base from V and 3 bases from J, the junction contained 3 bases not matched to a gene. In nucleotides, the CDR3 is TGTGCCAGCAGCCAAGGACAGGGGTGGACAGATACGCAGTATTTT. The encoded protein is CASSQGQGWTDTQYF.

This clone occurred many times. The V call is TRBV10-3, the J call TRBJ1-4, with TRBD1 matching over 8 bases. Trimming at V came to 10 bases and at J to 3 bases, leaving 4 bases not matched to a gene. The CDR3 is 13 amino acids. Per germline, CDR1 ENHRY and CDR2 SYGVKD. The CDR3: CATRQGPNEKLFF. CDR3 bases: TGTGCCACGAGACAGGGGCCTAATGAAAAACTGTTTTTT.

This chain connects TRBV19 to TRBJ2-5; 9 bases fit TRBD1. Germline values: CDR1 LNHDA, CDR2 SQIVND (reference sequence). J gave up 5 bases and V 6 bases, and 4 bases lay outside the gene matches. The CDR3 extends over 13 amino acids. CDR3 residues: CASSVQGAETQYF. The CDR3 region has the DNA TGTGCCAGTAGCGTACAGGGGGCTGAGACCCAGTACTTC.

The chain links TRBV6-5 to TRBJ2-7, with 9 bases aligning to TRBD2. Germline CDR1 reads MNHEY; CDR2 reads SVGAGI. The CDR3 is made up of 16 amino acids. V lost 0 bases and J lost 6; bases outside the gene matches: 9. DNA for the CDR3: TGTGCCAGCAGTTACTCGAATCGCGGGGGGGCTACCGAGCAGTACTTC. It codes for CASSYSNRGGATEQYF.

This clone was observed a few times. The CDR3 spells CASSPLRGSSYNEQFF. In DNA form, the CDR3 reads TGCGCCAGCAGCCCCCTTCGGGGGTCTTCGTACAATGAGCAGTTCTTC. The chain uses TRBV4-3 and TRBJ2-1; tentatively, D is TRBD2 (6 bases). The V end lost 4 bases, the J end lost 4 bases, and 17 bases lay between the germline ends. CDR1 is LGHNA and CDR2 is YSLEER in the germline V gene. The CDR3 runs to 16 residues.

J is TRBJ2-7 and V is TRBV9; a weak D match, TRBD2 (6 bases). Germline CDR1 and CDR2: SGDLS and YYNGEE. The CDR3 extends over 14 amino acids. V was clipped by 4 bases and J by 2 bases, with 13 bases between them. DNA of the CDR3: TGTGCCAGCAGCCCGGGGGTCTTCCCCTACGAGCAGTACTTC. Amino acid sequence: CASSPGVFPYEQYF. Full variable domain (outside the CDR3, taken from reference TRBV9 and TRBJ2-7): DSGVTQTPKHLITATGQRVTLRCSPRSGDLSVYWYQQSLDQGLQFLIQYYNGEERAKGNILERFSAQQFPDLHSELNLSSLELGDSALYFCASSPGVFPYEQYFGPGTRLTVT.

V gene TRBV2 combines with J gene TRBJ1-2; 7 nucleotides line up with TRBD1. This CDR3 is 13 amino acids long. Germline-derived CDR1 and CDR2 are SNHLY and FYNNEI. The J segment lost 8 bases and the V segment lost 5 bases, leaving 8 bases of the junction unmatched. For the CDR3, the DNA is TGTGCCAGCAGTATAACAGGGGAAGGAGGCTACACCTTC. Amino acid sequence: CASSITGEGGYTF.

The CDR3: CASHSTGGGEAFF. The CDR3 DNA reads as TGTGCCAGCCACTCCACAGGGGGAGGTGAAGCTTTCTTT. The chain carries TRBV12-3 or TRBV12-4 and TRBJ1-1, with TRBD1 matching 8 bases. Unmatched junction bases numbered 9, after V lost 8 bases and J lost 7 bases. The CDR3 consists of 13 residues.

The sample holds one count of this clone. The V gene is TRBV29-1, the J gene TRBJ2-7; TRBD1 is a possible D gene (5 bases). CDR1 and CDR2 from the germline V gene are SQVTM and ANQGSEA. The V end was cut by 6 bases, the J end by 5 bases, with 11 bases between. CDR3 size: 11 residues. For the CDR3, the DNA is TGCAGCGTAGACAGCAAGGACGAGCAGTACTTC. Translated, it gives CSVDSKDEQYF.

V usage is TRBV27 and J usage is TRBJ1-1, with D tentatively TRBD1 (5 bases). Germline V gives CDR1 MNHEY, CDR2 SMNVEV (reference sequence). This CDR3 has 12 amino acids. Trimming removed 6 bases from V and 7 bases from J, with 12 bases in between. CDR3 nucleotide sequence: TGTGCCAGCAGGTGGGGAAGGGGTGAAGCTTTCTTT. It codes for CASRWGRGEAFF.

Notes on this clone: A read error may produce the germline difference seen at one junction end. The chain joins TRBV5-4 to TRBJ2-4; tentative D call: TRBD1 (6 bases). Germline CDR1 reads SGHNT; CDR2 reads YYREEE (reference sequence). This CDR3 region has 13 residues. As DNA, the CDR3 is TGTGCCAGCAGCTTGGCCTCCCGGGACACCCAGGACTTC. Translated, it gives CASSLASRDTQDF. Drawing the rest from reference TRBV5-4 and TRBJ2-4, the complete variable domain is ETGVTQSPTHLIKTRGQQVTLRCSSQSGHNTVSWYQQALGQGPQFIFQYYREEENGRGNFPPRFSGLQFPNYSSELNVNALELDDSALYLCASSLASRDTQDFGAGTRLSVL.